A selection of T cell receptor beta chains follows, all from one sample in a study of CDR3 diversity in severe acne. TCRdb ran MiXCR on the PCR reads and lists one entry per CDR3 protein. This sample has around 85,000 distinct CDR3 sequences, with about 53% found just once. Sequencing was done on a sample of blood. All receptors come from a male donor with severe acne vulgaris. CDR3s include the opening cysteine and the closing phenylalanine or tryptophan. The order of the fields is V gene, CDR3 length, D gene, clone size, J gene, CDR3 DNA, CDR3 protein. A D gene is named only where the DNA matches it firmly. A clone size is listed for some rows: how often the clone was seen (once, few, many), or a class if it is expanded.

TRBV10-1	15	NA	NA	TRBJ2-3	TGCGCCAGCAGTGAACGATTGCCCAGCGCAGATACGCAGTATTTT	CASSERLPSADTQYF
TRBV5-8	13	NA	NA	TRBJ1-1	TGTGCCAGCAGCTTGGCCCGAAACACTGAAGCTTTCTTT	CASSLARNTEAFF
TRBV5-1	14	TRBD1	NA	TRBJ1-6	TGTGCCAGCAGCACGGACAGGGAGAATTCACCCCTCCACTTT	CASSTDRENSPLHF
TRBV29-1	12	NA	NA	TRBJ2-3	TGCAGCGTTGGGACGGGCCCAGATACGCAGTATTTT	CSVGTGPDTQYF
TRBV6-5	13	NA	NA	TRBJ1-1	TGTGCCAGCAGTCGGGCCGTGGACTATGAAGCTTTCTTT	CASSRAVDYEAFF
TRBV12-3/TRBV12-4	13	TRBD1	NA	TRBJ1-2	TGTGCCAGCAGTGGACAGGGCAACTATGGCTACACCTTC	CASSGQGNYGYTF
TRBV14	15	TRBD2	many	TRBJ2-1	TGTGCCAGCAGCTTCCGAGCGGGAGGCCACAATGAGCAGTTCTTC	CASSFRAGGHNEQFF
TRBV9	16	NA	NA	TRBJ1-1	TGTGCCAGCAGCGTAGCTGAGGGACGGATGAACACTGAAGCTTTCTTT	CASSVAEGRMNTEAFF
TRBV9	13	NA	NA	TRBJ2-5	TGTGCCAGCAGCGTAGAGGGGAGGACTACCCAGTACTTC	CASSVEGRTTQYF
TRBV11-2	15	NA	NA	TRBJ2-3	TGTGCCAGCAGCTTAGGGAGGTCTCCCACAGATACGCAGTATTTT	CASSLGRSPTDTQYF
TRBV19	19	TRBD2	many	TRBJ2-1	TGTGCCAGTAGTATCGGTTGGCTAGCGGGTGGCGGCTCCTACAATGAGCAGTTCTTC	CASSIGWLAGGGSYNEQFF
TRBV28	13	TRBD2	NA	TRBJ2-5	TGTGCCAGCCTAGACGGGGGGGCGGAGACCCAGTACTTC	CASLDGGAETQYF
TRBV11-2	15	NA	few	TRBJ1-5	TGTGCCAGCAGCCCCTCGGGGGGGAGAGGTCAGCCCCAGCATTTT	CASSPSGGRGQPQHF
TRBV19	13	TRBD1	NA	TRBJ1-1	TGTGCCACCCAGACAGGGGTCAGCACTGAAGCTTTCTTT	CATQTGVSTEAFF
TRBV10-3	15	NA	NA	TRBJ2-5	TGTGCCAGCAGTGAGCAGTTAATCCCCGGGGAGACCCAGTACTTC	CASSEQLIPGETQYF
TRBV15	15	NA	NA	TRBJ2-3	TGTGCCACCAGCAGGGAAGCGGCACATACAGATACGCAGTATTTT	CATSREAAHTDTQYF
TRBV10-2	16	NA	NA	TRBJ2-5	TGCGCCAGCAGTGAGGTTGGTGCCACCATACAAGAGACCCAGTACTTC	CASSEVGATIQETQYF
TRBV9	13	NA	medium-sized	TRBJ2-2	TGTGCCAGCAGCGGAGGGCTAGGCGGGGAGCTGTTTTTT	CASSGGLGGELFF
TRBV7-8	16	NA	few	TRBJ2-1	TGTGCCAGCAGCTTAATTAGGGGGGAATACTACAATGAGCAGTTCTTC	CASSLIRGEYYNEQFF
TRBV19	17	NA	NA	TRBJ2-2	TGTGCCAGTAGTATTGCTCCGCGAGCGTCGAACACCGGGGAGCTGTTTTTT	CASSIAPRASNTGELFF
TRBV20-1	15	NA	NA	TRBJ2-5	TGCAGTGCTAGAGATGGGGGCGGGGCCCAAGAGACCCAGTACTTC	CSARDGGGAQETQYF
TRBV14	17	TRBD2	many	TRBJ2-7	TGTGCCAGCAGCCCGAGACCCGGACTAGCGAGATCCTACGAGCAGTACTTC	CASSPRPGLARSYEQYF
TRBV20-1	14	TRBD1	many	TRBJ1-1	TGCAGTGCTAGATTACCAGGGGGCGTAACTGAAGCTTTCTTT	CSARLPGGVTEAFF
TRBV6-1	13	NA	many	TRBJ1-2	TGTGCCAGCAGCGAGGGGGGAAGGTATGGCTACACCTTC	CASSEGGRYGYTF
TRBV15	15	TRBD1	NA	TRBJ2-5	TGTGCCACCAGCAGTCGGACAGGGGCTCCAGAGACCCAGTACTTC	CATSSRTGAPETQYF
TRBV6-5	14	TRBD2	few	TRBJ2-1	TGTGCCAGCAGCCCTAGCGGGAGTTTCAATGAGCAGTTCTTC	CASSPSGSFNEQFF
TRBV20-1	11	NA	medium-sized	TRBJ2-7	TGCAGTGCCCACCCGGGGAGTGAGCAGTACTTC	CSAHPGSEQYF
TRBV25-1	12	NA	many	TRBJ2-2	TGTGCCAGCAGTGATTCAGGGGGGGAGCTGTTTTTT	CASSDSGGELFF
TRBV4-3	14	NA	few	TRBJ1-4	TGCGCCAGCGGAGAAACAGGGATTAATGAAAAACTGTTTTTT	CASGETGINEKLFF
TRBV7-2	16	TRBD1	medium-sized	TRBJ1-6	TGTGCCAGCAGCTTAAGAGGGACAGGGGGGAATTCACCCCTCCACTTT	CASSLRGTGGNSPLHF
TRBV10-3	13	TRBD1	NA	TRBJ2-1	TGTGCCATCAGTCCTACAGGGGCTGGAGAGCAGTTCTTC	CAISPTGAGEQFF
TRBV5-1	14	NA	many	TRBJ1-1	TGCGCCAGCAGCTTGGAGGCAGGGAACACTGAAGCTTTCTTT	CASSLEAGNTEAFF
TRBV4-1	14	TRBD1	NA	TRBJ2-7	TGCGCCAGCAGCCTAAGGGGACAGGGCTACGAGCAGTACTTC	CASSLRGQGYEQYF
TRBV3-1	12	NA	few	TRBJ2-1	TGTGCCAGCAGCCCCCAGGGCCATGAGCAGTTCTTC	CASSPQGHEQFF
TRBV6-6	14	TRBD1	many	TRBJ2-7	TGTGCCAGCAGTCCCCGGGACAGGGTGTACGAGCAGTACTTC	CASSPRDRVYEQYF
TRBV15	15	NA	NA	TRBJ2-7	TGTGCCACCAGCGCTCGACTCCGGGGGCGGTACGAGCAGTACTTC	CATSARLRGRYEQYF
TRBV6-1	16	TRBD2	few	TRBJ2-3	TGTGCCAGCACTCCCCTAGCGGGAGGAGAGTCAGATACGCAGTATTTT	CASTPLAGGESDTQYF
TRBV2	14	NA	NA	TRBJ1-1	TGTGCCAGCAGTGCCGGCCGATTGAACACTGAAGCTTTCTTT	CASSAGRLNTEAFF
TRBV5-8	16	TRBD1	many	TRBJ2-2	TGTGCCAGCAGCTCCCGGGACAGGGTCAACACCGGGGAGCTGTTTTTT	CASSSRDRVNTGELFF
TRBV15	16	TRBD1	NA	TRBJ1-6	TGTGCCACCAGCAGAGCCCGACAGGGGCGGAATTCACCCCTCCACTTT	CATSRARQGRNSPLHF
TRBV6-6	15	NA	few	TRBJ1-2	TGTGCCAGCAGCCTAGCATCAGGGCTCGGCTATGGCTACACCTTC	CASSLASGLGYGYTF
TRBV6-5	13	NA	few	TRBJ1-2	TGTGCCAGCAGTTACTCGGGGGACTATGGCTACACCTTC	CASSYSGDYGYTF
TRBV11-1	14	TRBD1	few	TRBJ2-1	TGTGCCAGCAGCTTAGCGCAGGGGGCCCATGAGCAGTTCTTC	CASSLAQGAHEQFF
TRBV4-1	14	NA	few	TRBJ2-5	TGCGCCAGCAGCCTTGTCGGGGGTGAAGAGACCCAGTACTTC	CASSLVGGEETQYF
TRBV5-1	13	TRBD1	many	TRBJ2-2	TGCGCCAGCAGGGACAGGGACGGCGGGGAGCTGTTTTTT	CASRDRDGGELFF
TRBV5-4	16	NA	few	TRBJ1-2	TGTGCCAGCAGCTCCCCTATTGAGGGGCCTAACTATGGCTACACCTTC	CASSSPIEGPNYGYTF
TRBV20-1	15	TRBD1	many	TRBJ1-2	TGCAGTGCTAGCCCCGGGACAGGGCCTAACTATGGCTACACCTTC	CSASPGTGPNYGYTF
TRBV11-2	15	TRBD2	NA	TRBJ2-7	TGTGCCAGCAGCATATTAGCGGGAGGCTCCTACGAGCAGTACTTC	CASSILAGGSYEQYF
TRBV15	14	TRBD1	many	TRBJ2-7	TGTGCCACCAACATAGGGACAGGGGAGAACGAGCAGTACTTC	CATNIGTGENEQYF
TRBV5-8	16	NA	NA	TRBJ1-2	TGTGCCAGCAGCCTAGGGTCCCCTGACACCGACTATGGCTACACCTTC	CASSLGSPDTDYGYTF
TRBV11-2	17	NA	NA	TRBJ1-5	TGTGCCAGCAGCCTCAACCCATCCCCCTATAGCAATCAGCCCCAGCATTTT	CASSLNPSPYSNQPQHF
TRBV20-1	17	TRBD2	once	TRBJ2-1	TGCAGTGCCGGCGACCTCCTAGCGGGAGGCCCAGTAAATGAGCAGTTCTTC	CSAGDLLAGGPVNEQFF
TRBV2	14	NA	medium-sized	TRBJ2-5	TGTGCCAGCAGTCGTGACTACGCTCGAGAGACCCAGTACTTC	CASSRDYARETQYF
TRBV3-1	16	TRBD2	many	TRBJ2-7	TGTGCCAGCAGCCAAAAGGGACTAGCGGGACCCTACGAGCAGTACTTC	CASSQKGLAGPYEQYF
TRBV7-2	15	TRBD2	medium-sized	TRBJ2-7	TGTGCCAGCAGCTTGGGGGGACTAGCGGGAGACGAGCAGTACTTC	CASSLGGLAGDEQYF
TRBV2	15	NA	many	TRBJ1-1	TGTGCCAGCAGTATCGGAGAGGCCTTGGGGACTGAAGCTTTCTTT	CASSIGEALGTEAFF
TRBV10-3	12	NA	NA	TRBJ1-6	TGTGCCATCCGAGGAGACTATTCACCCCTCCACTTT	CAIRGDYSPLHF
TRBV10-2	12	NA	many	TRBJ2-3	TGCGCCAGCAGTTTCGGGGTAGATACGCAGTATTTT	CASSFGVDTQYF
TRBV7-9	13	TRBD1	NA	TRBJ1-1	TGTGCCAGCAGCCACGGGACAGTCACTGAAGCTTTCTTT	CASSHGTVTEAFF